These 27 T cell receptor beta chains were all obtained from the same sample, sequenced in a study of metastatic and nonmetastatic thyroid tumors. TCRdb re-called the PCR reads through MiXCR. The sample shows around 9,000 clones, about 30% of them seen only once. All patients reached thyroid surgery having received no treatment beforehand. The specimen was adjacent normal tissue. The receptors here all came from a female donor with papillary thyroid cancer or a benign thyroid nodule (not recorded which). Some clones in this sample may be carry-over from other donors' samples.

This clone has only one observation. The chain uses TRBV20-1 and TRBJ2-7, with no clear D. From germline, CDR1 is DFQATT and CDR2 SNEGSKA (reference sequence). With 7 bases removed from V and 2 bases from J, the gap between germline ends came to 18 bases. This CDR3 contains 14 residues. This CDR3 is CSDSPTGATYEQYF. In DNA, the CDR3 is TGCAGTGATAGCCCCACCGGTGCAACCTACGAGCAGTACTTC.

This clone was counted at least ten times. The chain links TRBV18 to TRBJ1-1, with D uncertain. Germline V gene lookup returns CDR1 KGHSH and CDR2 LQKENI. V was cut by 1 base and J by 1 base, with 10 bases left in between. The CDR3 extends over 15 amino acids. Here the CDR3 DNA reads TGTGCCAGCTCACCACAGGGAAGGCCGAACACTGAAGCTTTCTTT. Translating it yields CASSPQGRPNTEAFF.

There are a few counts of this clone. The V gene is TRBV27, the J gene TRBJ2-2, with D tentatively TRBD1 (6 bases). The ends were cut back, 6 bases at V and 1 base at J, with 9 bases in the middle. The CDR3 consists of 14 residues. Germline V gene lookup returns CDR1 MNHEY and CDR2 SMNVEV (reference sequence). The CDR3 here is CASRPQGNTGELFF. DNA for the CDR3: TGTGCCAGCAGGCCACAGGGGAACACCGGGGAGCTGTTTTTT.

Details on this clone: Since no conserved phenylalanine or tryptophan closes the CDR3, a read error is the likely cause. The DNA is left out, because the CDR3 cannot be placed on it with certainty; the CDR3 is given as TCRdb lists it. The chain links TRBV27 to TRBJ2-7; the listed D gene, TRBD1, was not tested against the DNA. Germline-derived CDR1 and CDR2 are MNHEY and SMNVEV (reference sequence). The CDR3 spans 13 amino acids, including both terminal residues. The CDR3 region is CARSVPGIHEHYL.

This clone is judged large. Other DNA sequences from this sample encode an identical CDR3 as well. The chain links TRBV6-1 to TRBJ2-1, with D maybe TRBD2 (7 bases). The CDR3 loop spans 16 amino acids. Germline V lookup: CDR1 MNHNS, CDR2 SASEGT. V was clipped by 2 bases and J by 2 bases, with 13 bases between them. The CDR3 loop reads CASSERGGGTYNEQFF. The CDR3 DNA reads as TGTGCCAGCAGTGAACGGGGCGGGGGCACCTACAATGAGCAGTTCTTC.

By share, this clone counts as medium-sized. V and J are TRBV12-3 or TRBV12-4 and TRBJ2-7; perhaps TRBD2 as D (7 bases). There are 15 residues in the CDR3. The germline V and J ends were trimmed by 7 bases and 2 bases, with 18 bases remaining between them. CDR3 region: CASTEMGGATYEQYF. DNA of the CDR3: TGTGCCAGCACCGAAATGGGGGGGGCTACCTACGAGCAGTACTTC.

This sequence joins TRBV3-1 and TRBJ1-6, with D unresolved. The CDR3 length is 15 residues. Germline values: CDR1 LGHDT, CDR2 YNNKEL (reference sequence). With 0 bases removed from V and 10 bases from J, the gap between germline ends came to 13 bases. CDR3 DNA sequence: TGTGCCAGCAGCCAAGATGGTAGAGGAGGATCACCCCTCCACTTT. Translating gives CASSQDGRGGSPLHF.

This clone was counted ten times or more. The rearrangement joins TRBV7-2 to TRBJ2-3; TRBD2 aligns across 14 bases. The CDR3 runs to 19 residues. Germline V CDR1 and CDR2: SGHTA, FQGNSA. With V trimmed by 5 bases and J by 1 base, 11 bases remained unmatched. DNA of the CDR3: TGTGCCAGCAGCGAGGGACTAGCGGGGGACTTTGGGGGCACAGATACGCAGTATTTT. Its translation: CASSEGLAGDFGGTDTQYF.

The chain joins TRBV6-2 or TRBV6-3 to TRBJ2-1; TRBD2 aligns across 9 bases. V lost 6 bases to trimming and J lost 7 bases; unmatched junction nucleotides: 25. CDR1 MNHEY and CDR2 SVGEGT come from the germline V gene. This CDR3 has 20 residues. CDR3 DNA sequence: TGTGCCAGCAGCCCACCGGGACTAGCCGGTAGATGGGGGGCGAAAAATGAGCAGTTCTTC. Translated, it gives CASSPPGLAGRWGAKNEQFF.

This chain connects TRBV10-3 to TRBJ1-2; 8 bases fit TRBD1. The germline V gene encodes CDR1 ENHRY and CDR2 SYGVKD. The junction had 7 bases not matched to a gene; V was cut back by 7 bases and J by 6 bases. This CDR3 is 13 amino acids long. Here the CDR3 DNA reads TGTGCCATCACTCCGGGACAGGATGATGGCTACACCTTC. Translation: CAITPGQDDGYTF.

This clone came up many times. V and J are TRBV11-2 and TRBJ1-1, with D possibly being TRBD1 (6 bases). V lost 3 bases to trimming and J lost 6 bases, with 11 bases between them. CDR1 is SGHAT, CDR2 FQNNGV, per germline. The CDR3 covers 13 residues. The CDR3 region has the DNA TGTGCCAGCAGCTTGCTACAGGGTTCTGAAGCTTTCTTT. Residues: CASSLLQGSEAFF. Full variable domain (rest looked up from reference TRBV11-2 and TRBJ1-1): EAGVAQSPRYKIIEKRQSVAFWCNPISGHATLYWYQQILGQGPKLLIQFQNNGVVDDSQLPKDRFSAERLKGVDSTLKIQPAKLEDSAVYLCASSLLQGSEAFFGQGTRLTVV.

This clone is large within its sample. V gene TRBV5-1 combines with J gene TRBJ1-2; possible D gene TRBD1, 5 bases. The ends were cut back, 0 bases at V and 5 bases at J, with 14 bases in the middle. The CDR3 is 15 residues long. Germline V gene sequence: CDR1 SGHRS, CDR2 YFSETQ. DNA of the CDR3: TGCGCCAGCAGCTTGGTACTTCAGGGTGGGTATGGCTACACCTTC. Translating it yields CASSLVLQGGYGYTF.

The V gene is TRBV27, the J gene TRBJ2-7; D may be TRBD2 (6 bases). The CDR3 totals 15 residues. CDR1 and CDR2 from the germline V gene are MNHEY and SMNVEV (reference sequence). The ends were cut back, 8 bases at V and 0 bases at J, with 17 bases in the middle. The CDR3 is CASRPGTERSYEQYF. In DNA form, the CDR3 reads TGTGCCAGCCGGCCGGGGACTGAACGCTCCTACGAGCAGTACTTC.

The chain links TRBV7-9 to TRBJ1-5; TRBD1 matches 10 bases. CDR3 length equals 13 residues. CDR1 and CDR2 (germline): SEHNR, FQNEAQ (reference sequence). V was clipped by 8 bases and J by 7 bases; unmatched bases: 5. Written as DNA, the CDR3 is TGTGCCAGCCGACAGGGGGCGAGGCAGCCCCAGCATTTT. It specifies CASRQGARQPQHF.

This clone was counted many times. This sequence joins TRBV2 and TRBJ2-1; D gene ambiguous. The CDR3 runs to 13 residues. The V gene lost 5 bases and the J gene lost 5 bases, with 10 bases spanning the gap. Per the germline V gene, CDR1 is SNHLY and CDR2 is FYNNEI. CDR3 protein: CASSPLQNNEQFF. CDR3 sequence (DNA): TGTGCCAGCAGTCCATTACAGAACAATGAGCAGTTCTTC.

The rearrangement links TRBV20-1 to TRBJ1-3; D ambiguous. The CDR3 has 13 amino acids. Germline CDR1 DFQATT, CDR2 SNEGSKA (reference sequence). The CDR3: CGARAGVGDTIYF. The CDR3 region has the DNA TGCGGCGCTAGGGCGGGTGTAGGAGACACCATATATTTT.

A single count supports this clone. Compared with germline, one end of the junction differs, possibly owing to a read error. The genes are TRBV7-8 and TRBJ2-5; D is tentatively TRBD1 or TRBD2 (6 bases each). The germline gives CDR1 SGHVS, CDR2 FQNEAQ. The CDR3 consists of 14 residues. The CDR3 DNA reads TGTGCCAGCAACTTAGGGGGGTCCCAAGAGACCCAGTACTTC. Translation: CASNLGGSQETQYF.

The rearrangement links TRBV20-1 to TRBJ2-4, with D unclear. The CDR3 is 14 residues long. Trimming removed 4 bases from V and 0 bases from J, with 10 bases in between. Germline CDR1 is DFQATT and CDR2 is SNEGSKA (reference sequence). The CDR3 region is CSAMDGLAKNIQYF. CDR3 DNA sequence: TGCAGTGCTATGGACGGTTTAGCCAAAAACATTCAGTACTTC.

In its sample, this clone is medium-sized. The V gene is TRBV20-1, the J gene TRBJ2-7; D possibly matches TRBD1 or TRBD2 (5 bases each). In germline, CDR1 is DFQATT, CDR2 SNEGSKA (reference sequence). Deletions cut 4 bases from V and 6 bases from J, with 16 bases between. The CDR3 covers 13 residues. CDR3 loop: CSAKSGTIGEQYF. The CDR3 DNA sequence: TGCAGTGCTAAATCCGGGACGATTGGCGAGCAGTACTTC.

A single count supports this clone. The chain links TRBV9 to TRBJ1-2; possibly TRBD1 for D (6 bases). The V gene lost 5 bases and the J gene lost 4 bases, with 12 bases spanning the gap. Germline loops: CDR1 SGDLS, CDR2 YYNGEE. This CDR3 has 13 amino acids. The CDR3 DNA is TGTGCCAGCAGTCTAGGGGGTACCTATGGCTACACCTTC. Its translation is CASSLGGTYGYTF.

The table lists this clone with a count of one. The gene calls are TRBV7-9 and TRBJ1-1, with TRBD1 matching over 7 bases. Trimming took 2 bases from V and 1 from J; bases not matched to a gene: 4. This CDR3 has 15 residues. CDR1 SEHNR and CDR2 FQNEAQ come from the germline V gene (reference sequence). The CDR3 loop is CASSLRQGPNTEAFF. CDR3 DNA: TGTGCCAGCAGCTTAAGACAGGGCCCGAACACTGAAGCTTTCTTT.

By sample fraction, this clone is medium-sized (0.01 to 0.1%). The rearrangement uses TRBV27 and TRBJ2-5; no definite D call. Trimming left V 5 bases short and J 2 bases short, with 6 bases between. CDR1 is MNHEY and CDR2 is SMNVEV in the germline V gene (reference sequence). This CDR3 has 12 residues. This chain's CDR3 is CASSHPQETQYF. The CDR3 DNA reads as TGTGCCAGCAGTCACCCTCAAGAGACCCAGTACTTC.

This clone is judged medium-sized. The J gene is TRBJ2-2, the V gene TRBV19; tentatively, D is TRBD2 (6 bases). V lost 2 bases and J 10 bases, leaving 14 bases between the germline ends. The V gene's germline CDR1 is LNHDA and CDR2 SQIVND (reference sequence). CDR3 size: 14 residues. The CDR3 DNA is TGTGCCAGTAGTATAAACTGGGGAGGACCGGAGCTGTTTTTT. It is translated as CASSINWGGPELFF. The whole variable domain, filled in from reference TRBV19 and TRBJ2-2, reads DGGITQSPKYLFRKEGQNVTLSCEQNLNHDAMYWYRQDPGQGLRLIYYSQIVNDFQKGDIAEGYSVSREKKESFPLTVTSAQKNPTAFYLCASSINWGGPELFFGEGSRLTVL.

V usage is TRBV4-1 and J usage is TRBJ2-7, with D maybe TRBD1 (6 bases). The CDR3 extends over 14 amino acids. Germline V gene lookup returns CDR1 MGHRA and CDR2 YSYEKL. V was pared by 5 bases and J by 6 bases, with 17 bases between. As DNA, the CDR3 is TGCGCCAGCAGCTTCGCGCCAGGGGTGGGCGAGCAGTACTTC. It encodes CASSFAPGVGEQYF.

J is TRBJ2-3 and V is TRBV11-2; D possibly uses TRBD1 or TRBD2 (6 bases each). V shed 5 bases and J shed 9 bases, with 21 bases lying between them. CDR1 and CDR2 from the germline V gene are SGHAT and FQNNGV. The CDR3 has 15 amino acids. The CDR3 spells CASSPKGGMLETQYF. CDR3 coding DNA: TGTGCCAGCAGCCCTAAAGGGGGGATGTTGGAGACGCAGTATTTT.

The sample holds a few counts of this clone. Possible read error: a much larger clone is one base away. The chain joins TRBV3-1 to TRBJ1-5, with D possibly TRBD1 on 6 matching bases. The CDR3 covers 13 residues. Germline V gives CDR1 LGHDT, CDR2 YNNKEL (reference sequence). Trimming took 5 bases from V and 6 from J, leaving 11 bases between them. CDR3 amino acids: CASSATGSQPQHF. The CDR3 nucleotides are TGTGCCAGCAGCGCAACAGGGAGTCAGCCCCAGCATTTT.

This clone has at least ten counts. The chain couples TRBV9 to TRBJ2-5, with 8 nucleotides matching TRBD2. The trim removed 4 bases at V and 4 bases at J, leaving 9 bases unmatched. The CDR3 extends over 15 amino acids. Germline V CDR1 and CDR2: SGDLS, YYNGEE. The CDR3 DNA sequence: TGTGCCAGCAGCTCCAGCGGGAGACGTGTAGAGACCCAGTACTTC. Its protein is CASSSSGRRVETQYF.